This entry lists 5 T cell receptor beta chains sequenced from one sample in a study of T cells in Graves' hyperthyroidism and ophthalmopathy. Template material for amplifying TCR beta CDR3 regions consisted of RNA transcripts. The HTBI primer set drove a first-round RT-PCR of the TCR CDR3. TCRdb called the multiplex PCR reads again in MiXCR, with one record for every CDR3 protein. Of hundreds of thousands of distinct CDR3 sequences detected, around 13% appear once; the ten largest clones hold 9.5% to 13%. The sample was blood. These receptors all stem from a woman younger than 35 with Graves' hyperthyroidism.

The V gene is TRBV27, the J gene TRBJ2-1; TRBD2 matches at 10 bases. After removal of 2 bases from V and 2 bases from J, the junction contained 9 bases not matched to a gene. Germline CDR1 MNHEY, CDR2 SMNVEV (reference sequence). The CDR3 consists of 18 residues. This CDR3 is CASSLTLGLAGAYNEQFF. CDR3 nucleotides: TGTGCCAGCAGTTTAACCTTGGGGCTAGCGGGAGCCTACAATGAGCAGTTCTTC.

This clonotype was counted only a few times. The chain joins TRBV19 to TRBJ2-7; D might be TRBD1 (5 bases). Trimming shortened V by 2 bases and J by 3 bases, and 8 bases separated the two germline ends. The CDR3 totals 13 residues. The germline CDR1 and CDR2 sequences are LNHDA and SQIVND (reference sequence). The CDR3 loop is CASSISQGYEQYF. In DNA form, the CDR3 reads TGTGCCAGTAGTATAAGTCAGGGCTACGAGCAGTACTTC.

The chain links TRBV29-1 to TRBJ2-1; 7 bases fit TRBD2. The CDR3 extends over 15 amino acids. CDR1 and CDR2 (germline): SQVTM, ANQGSEA. The trim removed 7 bases at V and 5 bases at J, leaving 14 bases unmatched. The CDR3 bases are TGCAGCGCCGACCGGCTAGGGGAGGGACACAATGAGCAGTTCTTC. It codes for CSADRLGEGHNEQFF.

The sample holds many counts of this clonotype. The J gene is TRBJ2-1, the V gene TRBV5-1; 10 positions match TRBD2. The CDR3 spans 16 residues. Per germline, CDR1 SGHRS and CDR2 YFSETQ. The junction had 8 bases not matched to a gene; V was cut back by 0 bases and J by 8 bases. The CDR3 region has the DNA TGCGCCAGCAGCTTGGTTGCGCCTAGCGGGAGTGATGAGCAGTTCTTC. It encodes CASSLVAPSGSDEQFF.

This clonotype was counted between two and nine times. The V and J genes are TRBV24-1 and TRBJ2-3; no clear D gene. This CDR3 contains 12 residues. Looked up from germline, CDR1 is KGHDR and CDR2 is SFDVKD. The ends were cut back, 5 bases at V and 7 bases at J, with 9 bases in the middle. The CDR3 nucleotides read TGTGCCACCAGTGCCAACTTGAATACGCAGTATTTT. Translation: CATSANLNTQYF.